This T cell receptor (beta chain) was documented in a study of tissue T cells after allogeneic stem cell transplantation. Sample time point: mouse harvest day 7 after allogeneic transplant. The graft held 10^6 splenic CD5+ T cells and 10^7 T-cell-depleted bone marrow cells. Method: immunoSEQ multiplex PCR; TCRdb's copy keeps in-frame clones and lacks some. Here the sample spans fewer than 6,000 clones, 46% being singletons. The germline V gene encodes CDR1 KGHTA and CDR2 FQNQQP. The CDR3 has 14 residues. Comment on this clone: Gene and germline names: mouse. The sequenced fragment ends 1 residue before the CDR3 boundary, so the rest is inferred from the germline J gene.

The receptor was isolated from a female BALB/c mouse given C57BL/6 T cells with graft-versus-host disease after an allogeneic hematopoietic cell transplant. The chain combines TRBV23 with TRBJ2-7; TRBD2 is taken as the D call from the table, unchecked against the DNA. The specimen was skin. CDR3 DNA, as far as it was read: TGCTCCAGCAGTCCGGGACTGGGGGCCTATGAACAGTAC. Protein product: CSSSPGLGAYEQY. The whole CDR3 sequence is CSSSPGLGAYEQYF.